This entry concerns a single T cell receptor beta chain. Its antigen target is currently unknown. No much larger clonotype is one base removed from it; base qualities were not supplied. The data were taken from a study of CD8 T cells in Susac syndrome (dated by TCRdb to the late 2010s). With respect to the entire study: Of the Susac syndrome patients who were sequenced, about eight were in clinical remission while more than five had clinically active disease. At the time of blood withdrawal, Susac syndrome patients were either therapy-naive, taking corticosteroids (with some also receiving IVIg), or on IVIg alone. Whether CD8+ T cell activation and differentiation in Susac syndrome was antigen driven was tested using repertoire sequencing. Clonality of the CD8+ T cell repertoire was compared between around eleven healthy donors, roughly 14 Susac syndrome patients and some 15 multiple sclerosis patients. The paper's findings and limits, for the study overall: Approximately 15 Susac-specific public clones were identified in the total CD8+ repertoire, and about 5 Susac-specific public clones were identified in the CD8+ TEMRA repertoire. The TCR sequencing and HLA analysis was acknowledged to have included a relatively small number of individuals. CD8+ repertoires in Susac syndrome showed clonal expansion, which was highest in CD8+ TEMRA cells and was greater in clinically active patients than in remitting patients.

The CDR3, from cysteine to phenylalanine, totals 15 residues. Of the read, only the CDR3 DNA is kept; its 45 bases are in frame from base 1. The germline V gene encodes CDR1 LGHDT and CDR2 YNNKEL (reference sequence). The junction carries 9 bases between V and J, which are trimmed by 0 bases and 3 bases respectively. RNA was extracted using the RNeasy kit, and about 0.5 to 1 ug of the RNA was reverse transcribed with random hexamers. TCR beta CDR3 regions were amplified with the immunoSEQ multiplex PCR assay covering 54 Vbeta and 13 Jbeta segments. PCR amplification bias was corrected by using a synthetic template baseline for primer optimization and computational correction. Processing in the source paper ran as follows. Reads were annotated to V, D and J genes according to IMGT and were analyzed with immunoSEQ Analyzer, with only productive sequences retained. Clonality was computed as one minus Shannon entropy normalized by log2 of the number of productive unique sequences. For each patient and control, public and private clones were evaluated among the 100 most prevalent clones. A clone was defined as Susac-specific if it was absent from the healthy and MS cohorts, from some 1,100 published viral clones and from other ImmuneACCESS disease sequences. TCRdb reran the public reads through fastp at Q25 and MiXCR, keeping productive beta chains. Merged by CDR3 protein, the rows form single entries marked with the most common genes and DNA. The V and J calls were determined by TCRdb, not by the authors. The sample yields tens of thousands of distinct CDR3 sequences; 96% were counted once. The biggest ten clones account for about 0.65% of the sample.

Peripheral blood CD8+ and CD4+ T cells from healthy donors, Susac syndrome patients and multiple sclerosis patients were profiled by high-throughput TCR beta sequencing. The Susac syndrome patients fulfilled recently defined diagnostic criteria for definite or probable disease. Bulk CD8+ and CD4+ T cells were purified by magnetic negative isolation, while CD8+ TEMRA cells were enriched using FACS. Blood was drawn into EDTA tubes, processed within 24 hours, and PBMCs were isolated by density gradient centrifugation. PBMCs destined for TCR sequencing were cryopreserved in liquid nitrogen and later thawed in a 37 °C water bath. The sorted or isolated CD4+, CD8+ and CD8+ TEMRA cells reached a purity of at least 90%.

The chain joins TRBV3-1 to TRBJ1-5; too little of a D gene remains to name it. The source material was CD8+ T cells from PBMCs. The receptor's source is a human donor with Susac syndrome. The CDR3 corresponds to CASSQDLGINQPQHF. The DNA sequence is TGTGCCAGCAGCCAAGATTTAGGTATCAATCAGCCCCAGCATTTT.